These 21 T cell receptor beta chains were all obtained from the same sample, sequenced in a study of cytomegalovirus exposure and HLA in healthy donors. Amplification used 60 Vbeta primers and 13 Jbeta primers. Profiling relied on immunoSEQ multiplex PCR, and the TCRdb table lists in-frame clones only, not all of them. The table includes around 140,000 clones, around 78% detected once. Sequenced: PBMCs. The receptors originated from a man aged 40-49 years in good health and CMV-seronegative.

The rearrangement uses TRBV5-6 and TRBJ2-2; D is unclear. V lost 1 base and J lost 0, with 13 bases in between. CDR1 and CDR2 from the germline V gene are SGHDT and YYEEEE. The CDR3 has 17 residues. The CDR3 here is CASSLILVATNTGELFF. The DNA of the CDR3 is TGTGCCAGCAGCTTGATTCTGGTTGCGACGAACACCGGGGAGCTGTTTTTT. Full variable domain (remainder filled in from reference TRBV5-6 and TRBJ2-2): DAGVTQSPTHLIKTRGQQVTLRCSPKSGHDTVSWYQQALGQGPQFIFQYYEEEERQRGNFPDRFSGHQFPNYSSELNVNALLLGDSALYLCASSLILVATNTGELFFGEGSRLTVL.

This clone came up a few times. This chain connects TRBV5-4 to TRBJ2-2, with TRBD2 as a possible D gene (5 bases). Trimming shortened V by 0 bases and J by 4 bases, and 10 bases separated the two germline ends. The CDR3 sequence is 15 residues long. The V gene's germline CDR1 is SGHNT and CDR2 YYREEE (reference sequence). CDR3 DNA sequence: TGTGCCAGCAGCTTGGCCATAGGGAGCACCGGGGAGCTGTTTTTT. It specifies CASSLAIGSTGELFF. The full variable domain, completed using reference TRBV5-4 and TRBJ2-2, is ETGVTQSPTHLIKTRGQQVTLRCSSQSGHNTVSWYQQALGQGPQFIFQYYREEENGRGNFPPRFSGLQFPNYSSELNVNALELDDSALYLCASSLAIGSTGELFFGEGSRLTVL.

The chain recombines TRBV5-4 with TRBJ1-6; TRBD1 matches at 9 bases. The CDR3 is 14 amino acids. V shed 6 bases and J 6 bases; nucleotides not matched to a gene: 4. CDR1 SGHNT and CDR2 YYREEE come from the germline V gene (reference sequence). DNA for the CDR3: TGTGCCAGCAACGAGGGACAGGGTAATTCACCCCTCCACTTT. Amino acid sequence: CASNEGQGNSPLHF.

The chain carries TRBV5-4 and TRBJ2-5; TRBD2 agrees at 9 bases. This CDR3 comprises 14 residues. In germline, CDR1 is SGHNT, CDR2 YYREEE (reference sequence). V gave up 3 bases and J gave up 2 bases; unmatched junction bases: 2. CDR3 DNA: TGTGCCAGCAGCTGGACTAGCGAACAAGAGACCCAGTACTTC. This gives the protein CASSWTSEQETQYF.

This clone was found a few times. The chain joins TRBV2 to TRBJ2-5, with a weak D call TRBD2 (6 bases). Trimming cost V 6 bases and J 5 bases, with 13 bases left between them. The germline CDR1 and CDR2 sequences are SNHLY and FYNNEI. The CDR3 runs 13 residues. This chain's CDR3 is CASSIRLGETQYF. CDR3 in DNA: TGTGCCAGCAGCATTAGACTAGGGGAGACCCAGTACTTC.

CDR3 coding DNA: TGTGCCACCAGCAACGGAGGGGTTAATGAGCAGTTCTTC. Encoded protein: CATSNGGVNEQFF. The genes are TRBV15 and TRBJ2-1; a weak D match, TRBD2 (6 bases). V dropped 4 bases and J dropped 7 bases, with 11 bases sitting between them. CDR3 size: 13 residues. Germline CDR1 and CDR2: LNHNV and YYDKDF (reference sequence).

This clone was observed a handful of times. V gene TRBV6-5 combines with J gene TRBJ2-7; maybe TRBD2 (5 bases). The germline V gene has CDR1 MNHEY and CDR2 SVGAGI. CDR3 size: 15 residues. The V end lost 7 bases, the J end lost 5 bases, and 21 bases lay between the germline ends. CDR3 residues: CASIMDLGRIDEQYF. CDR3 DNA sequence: TGTGCCAGCATTATGGACTTGGGAAGGATCGACGAGCAGTACTTC.

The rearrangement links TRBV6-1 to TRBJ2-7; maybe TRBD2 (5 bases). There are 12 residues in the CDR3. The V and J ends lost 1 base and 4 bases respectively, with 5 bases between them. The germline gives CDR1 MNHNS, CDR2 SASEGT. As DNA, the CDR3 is TGTGCCAGCAGTGAAGGCGGGTACGAGCAGTACTTC. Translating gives CASSEGGYEQYF.

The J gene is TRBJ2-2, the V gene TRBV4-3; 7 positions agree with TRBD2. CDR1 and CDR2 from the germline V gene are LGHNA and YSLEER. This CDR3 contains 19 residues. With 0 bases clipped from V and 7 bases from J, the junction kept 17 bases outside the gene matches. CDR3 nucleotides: TGCGCCAGCAGCCAAGATTGGGGGGGGGAACGGGACGATGGCGGGGAGCTGTTTTTT. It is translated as CASSQDWGGERDDGGELFF.

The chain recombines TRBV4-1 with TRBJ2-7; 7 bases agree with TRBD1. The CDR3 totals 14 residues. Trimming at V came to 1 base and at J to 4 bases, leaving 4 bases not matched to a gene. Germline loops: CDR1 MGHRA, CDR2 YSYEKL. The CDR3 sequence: CASSQGDSDYEQYF. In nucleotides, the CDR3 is TGCGCCAGCAGCCAAGGGGACAGTGATTACGAGCAGTACTTC.

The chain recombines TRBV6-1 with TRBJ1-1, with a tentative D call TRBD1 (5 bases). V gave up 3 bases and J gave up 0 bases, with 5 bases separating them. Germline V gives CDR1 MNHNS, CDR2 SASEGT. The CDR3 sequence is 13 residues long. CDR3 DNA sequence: TGTGCCAGCAGTGAGGACATGAACACTGAAGCTTTCTTT. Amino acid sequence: CASSEDMNTEAFF.

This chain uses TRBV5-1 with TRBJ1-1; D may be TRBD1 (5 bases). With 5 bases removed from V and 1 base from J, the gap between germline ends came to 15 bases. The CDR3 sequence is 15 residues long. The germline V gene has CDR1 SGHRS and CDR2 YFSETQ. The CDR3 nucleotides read TGCGCCAGCAGGGGGGGGTTAGGGGCGAACACTGAAGCTTTCTTT. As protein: CASRGGLGANTEAFF.

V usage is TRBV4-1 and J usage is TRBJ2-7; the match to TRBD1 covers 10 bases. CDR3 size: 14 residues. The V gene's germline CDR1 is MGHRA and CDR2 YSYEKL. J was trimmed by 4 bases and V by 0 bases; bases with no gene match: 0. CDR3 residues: CASSQEDRGYEQYF. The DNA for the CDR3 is TGCGCCAGCAGCCAAGAGGACAGGGGGTACGAGCAGTACTTC.

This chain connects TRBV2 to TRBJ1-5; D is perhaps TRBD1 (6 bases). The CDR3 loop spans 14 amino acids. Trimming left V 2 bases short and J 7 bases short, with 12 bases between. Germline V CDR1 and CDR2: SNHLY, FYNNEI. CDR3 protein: CASSEIGQGQPQHF. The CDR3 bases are TGTGCCAGCAGTGAAATCGGCCAGGGGCAGCCCCAGCATTTT. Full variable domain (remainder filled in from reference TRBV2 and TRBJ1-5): EPEVTQTPSHQVTQMGQEVILRCVPISNHLYFYWYRQILGQKVEFLVSFYNNEISEKSEIFDDQFSVERPDGSNFTLKIRSTKLEDSAMYFCASSEIGQGQPQHFGDGTRLSIL.

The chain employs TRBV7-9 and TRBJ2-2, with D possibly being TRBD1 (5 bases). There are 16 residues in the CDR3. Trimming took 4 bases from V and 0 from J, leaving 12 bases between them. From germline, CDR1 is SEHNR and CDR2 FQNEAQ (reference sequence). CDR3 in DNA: TGTGCCAGCAGCTCCGTTGGCAGGGCGAACACCGGGGAGCTGTTTTTT. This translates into CASSSVGRANTGELFF.

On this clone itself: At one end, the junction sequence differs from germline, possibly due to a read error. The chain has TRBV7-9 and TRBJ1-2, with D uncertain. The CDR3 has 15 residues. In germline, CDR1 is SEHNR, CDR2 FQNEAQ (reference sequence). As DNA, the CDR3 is TGTTCCAGCAGCCTAGAGGACTCCCCTCACTATGGCTACACCTTC. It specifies CSSSLEDSPHYGYTF.

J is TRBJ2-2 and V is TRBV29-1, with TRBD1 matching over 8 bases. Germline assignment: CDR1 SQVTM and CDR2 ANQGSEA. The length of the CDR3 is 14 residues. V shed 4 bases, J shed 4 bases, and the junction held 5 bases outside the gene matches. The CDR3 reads CSVGGTGTTGELFF. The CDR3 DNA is TGCAGCGTTGGTGGGACAGGAACCACCGGGGAGCTGTTTTTT.

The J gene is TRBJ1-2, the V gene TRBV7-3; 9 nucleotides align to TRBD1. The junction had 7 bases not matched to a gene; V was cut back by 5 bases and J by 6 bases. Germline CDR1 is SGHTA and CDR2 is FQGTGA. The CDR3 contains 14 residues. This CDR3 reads CASSASQGAHGYTF. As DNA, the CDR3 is TGTGCCAGCAGCGCTTCACAGGGGGCACATGGCTACACCTTC.

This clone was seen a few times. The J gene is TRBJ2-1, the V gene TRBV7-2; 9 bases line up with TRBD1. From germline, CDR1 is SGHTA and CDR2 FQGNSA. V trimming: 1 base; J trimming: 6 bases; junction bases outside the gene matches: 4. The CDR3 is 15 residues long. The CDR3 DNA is TGTGCCAGCAGCTTAGAGGGACAGGGTGGCAATGAGCAGTTCTTC. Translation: CASSLEGQGGNEQFF.

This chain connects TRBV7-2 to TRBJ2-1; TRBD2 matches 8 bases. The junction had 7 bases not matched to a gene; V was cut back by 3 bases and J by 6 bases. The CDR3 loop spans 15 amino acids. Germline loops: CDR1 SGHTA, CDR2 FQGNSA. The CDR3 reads CASSLTGGAINEQFF. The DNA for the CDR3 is TGTGCCAGCAGCTTGACCGGGGGGGCCATCAATGAGCAGTTCTTC. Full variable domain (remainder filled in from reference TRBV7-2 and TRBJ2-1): GAGVSQSPSNKVTEKGKDVELRCDPISGHTALYWYRQSLGQGLEFLIYFQGNSAPDKSGLPSDRFSAERTGGSVSTLTIQRTQQEDSAVYLCASSLTGGAINEQFFGPGTRLTVL.

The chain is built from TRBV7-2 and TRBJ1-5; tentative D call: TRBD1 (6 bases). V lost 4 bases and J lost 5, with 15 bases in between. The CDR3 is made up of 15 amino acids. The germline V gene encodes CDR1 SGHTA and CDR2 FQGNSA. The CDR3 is CASSWSRGAYQPQHF. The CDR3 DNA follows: TGTGCCAGCAGCTGGTCCCGGGGGGCTTATCAGCCCCAGCATTTT.